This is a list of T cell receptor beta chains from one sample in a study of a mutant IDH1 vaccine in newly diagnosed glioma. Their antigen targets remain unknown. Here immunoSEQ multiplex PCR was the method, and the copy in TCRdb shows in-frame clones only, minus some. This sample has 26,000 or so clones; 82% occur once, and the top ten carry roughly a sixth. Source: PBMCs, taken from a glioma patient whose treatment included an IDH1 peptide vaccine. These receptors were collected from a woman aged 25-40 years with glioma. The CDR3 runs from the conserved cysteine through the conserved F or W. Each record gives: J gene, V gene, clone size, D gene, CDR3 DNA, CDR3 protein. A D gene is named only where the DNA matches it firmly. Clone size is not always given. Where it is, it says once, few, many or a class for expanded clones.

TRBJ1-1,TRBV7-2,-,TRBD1,TGTGCCAGCAGCTTGACAGGGGGCTGGGGGACTGAAGCTTTCTTT,CASSLTGGWGTEAFF
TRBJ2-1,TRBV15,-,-,TGTGCCACCAGCAGAGCATCAGGGTATCTCTATGAGCAGTTCTTC,CATSRASGYLYEQFF
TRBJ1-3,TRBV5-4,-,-,TGTGCCAGCAGCCCGGACACCCGCTCTGGAAACACCATATATTTT,CASSPDTRSGNTIYF
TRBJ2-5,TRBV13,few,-,TGTGCCAGCAGCGATAAGATCCCGGGATTCCAAGAGACCCAGTACTTC,CASSDKIPGFQETQYF
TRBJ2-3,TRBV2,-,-,TGTGCCAGCAGTAGGGATAGCACAGATACGCAGTATTTT,CASSRDSTDTQYF
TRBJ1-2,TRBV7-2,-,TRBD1,TGTGCCAGCAGCTTAGAAGGGGGCGTCTATGGCTACACCTTC,CASSLEGGVYGYTF
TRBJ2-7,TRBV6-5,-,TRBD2,TGTGCCAGCAGTTACCTAGCGGGACCCTACGAGCAGTACTTC,CASSYLAGPYEQYF
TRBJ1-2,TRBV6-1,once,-,TGTGCCAGCAGTGAATCGCCGGGGTCTAACTATGGCTACACCTTC,CASSESPGSNYGYTF
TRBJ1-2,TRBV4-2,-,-,TGTGCCAGCAGCCTTACAGGGACACTCGCGAACTATGGCTACACCTTC,CASSLTGTLANYGYTF
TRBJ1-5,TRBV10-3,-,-,TGTGCCATCAGTGCTGGAGACAGCAATCAGCCCCAGCATTTT,CAISAGDSNQPQHF
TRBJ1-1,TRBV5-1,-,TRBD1,TGCGCCAGCAGCCCGGGACAGGAGGCCACTGAAGCTTTCTTT,CASSPGQEATEAFF
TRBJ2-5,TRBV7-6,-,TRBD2,TGTGCCAGCAGCTTAAGACTAGCGGGGGGCCTACAAGAGACCCAGTACTTC,CASSLRLAGGLQETQYF
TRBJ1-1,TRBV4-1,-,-,TGCGCCAGCAGTGTAGGACCATCGAACACTGAAGCTTTCTTT,CASSVGPSNTEAFF
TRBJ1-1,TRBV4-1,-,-,TGCGCCAGCAGTTATATGGGAGGGATGAGTACTGAAGCTTTCTTT,CASSYMGGMSTEAFF
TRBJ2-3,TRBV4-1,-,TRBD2,TGCGCCAGCAGCCCATGGACTAGCCCAGGCACAGATACGCAGTATTTT,CASSPWTSPGTDTQYF
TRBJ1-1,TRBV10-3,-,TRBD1,TGTGCCATCAGTGAGTCGGCAGGGGGCAGATCGGAAGCTTTCTTT,CAISESAGGRSEAFF
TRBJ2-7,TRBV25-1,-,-,TGTGCCAGCAGTGAGCCGAACCTCCCCGGGAACGAGCAGTACTTC,CASSEPNLPGNEQYF
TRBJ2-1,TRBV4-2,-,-,TGTGCCAGCAGCCAAGATCCGGGTGATGAGCAGTTCTTC,CASSQDPGDEQFF
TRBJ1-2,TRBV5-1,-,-,TGCGCCAGCAGCCGGGCGGACGGGGCGATTGCTAACTATGGCTACACCTTC,CASSRADGAIANYGYTF
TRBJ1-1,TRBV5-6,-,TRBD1,TGTGCCAGCAGCCCCGGGACAGGGATCACTATGAACACTGAAGCTTTCTTT,CASSPGTGITMNTEAFF
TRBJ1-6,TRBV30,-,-,TGTGCCTGGAGAAGGACCTCGAGCTCCTATAATTCACCCCTCCACTTT,CAWRRTSSSYNSPLHF
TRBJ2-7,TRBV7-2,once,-,TGTGCCAGCAGCTTAAATAGCGGCTACGAGCAGTACTTC,CASSLNSGYEQYF
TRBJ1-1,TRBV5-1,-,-,TGCGCCAGCAGCTTGGATCCGGGCTTGAACACTGAAGCTTTCTTT,CASSLDPGLNTEAFF
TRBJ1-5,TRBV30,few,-,TGTGCCTGGAGTGTAGCCCAGGGCAATCAGCCCCAGCATTTT,CAWSVAQGNQPQHF
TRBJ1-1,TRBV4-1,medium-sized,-,TGCGCCAGCAGCCAAGAGGGGGCCATGAACACTGAAGCTTTCTTT,CASSQEGAMNTEAFF
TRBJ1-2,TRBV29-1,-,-,TGCAGCGTTGAAGATTGGGAGCAGACTAACTATGGCTACACCTTC,CSVEDWEQTNYGYTF
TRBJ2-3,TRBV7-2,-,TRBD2,TGTGCCAGCAGCTTAGGGGCTAGCGGGGGGGTAGATACGCAGTATTTT,CASSLGASGGVDTQYF
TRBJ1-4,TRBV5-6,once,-,TGTGCCAGCAGCCGAGGGGATCGACTCCAATATGAAAAACTGTTTTTT,CASSRGDRLQYEKLFF
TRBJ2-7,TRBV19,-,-,TGTGCCAGTAGTATCTCCCTCATCCGGGACTGGAGCTCCTACGAGCAGTACTTC,CASSISLIRDWSSYEQYF